This entry lists 21 T cell receptor beta chains sequenced from one sample in a study of blood T cell repertoires in COVID-19. Assay used: immunoSEQ multiplex PCR; TCRdb lists only in-frame clones, some missing. The table lists some 150,000 clones, 84% of them singletons. Source material: PBMCs or T cells enriched from blood (not recorded which). The receptors were gathered from a woman between 45 and 60 years old who had been exposed to COVID-19.

The CDR3 bases are TGTGCCAGCAGCCAACGTCAGGGGACTATGAACACTGAAGCTTTCTTT. It is translated as CASSQRQGTMNTEAFF. This chain connects TRBV14 to TRBJ1-1; tentative D call: TRBD1 (6 bases). The V gene's germline CDR1 is SGHDN and CDR2 FVKESK. Trimming shortened V by 2 bases and J by 0 bases, and 13 bases separated the two germline ends. The CDR3 is 16 amino acids. Variable domain in full (rest from reference TRBV14 and TRBJ1-1): EAGVTQFPSHSVIEKGQTVTLRCDPISGHDNLYWYRRVMGKEIKFLLHFVKESKQDESGMPNNRFLAERTGGTYSTLKVQPAELEDSGVYFCASSQRQGTMNTEAFFGQGTRLTVV.

J is TRBJ2-1 and V is TRBV10-3; 8 nucleotides match TRBD2. The CDR3 contains 15 residues. J gave up 8 bases and V 0 bases, and 6 bases lay outside the gene matches. Germline-derived CDR1 and CDR2 are ENHRY and SYGVKD. The CDR3 sequence is CAISESPGGLYEQFF. In nucleotides, the CDR3 is TGTGCCATCAGTGAGTCCCCGGGAGGGCTATATGAGCAGTTCTTC.

For the CDR3, the DNA is TGTGCCAGCAGCCACTTTGCGGGGGGGCTCTATGAGCAGTTCTTC. The encoded protein is CASSHFAGGLYEQFF. The chain uses TRBV3-1 (or the pseudogene TRBV3-2) and TRBJ2-1; 9 positions match TRBD2. Germline CDR1 is LGHDT and CDR2 is YNNKEL (reference sequence). The CDR3 totals 15 residues. V shed 3 bases and J 8 bases; nucleotides not matched to a gene: 8.

J is TRBJ1-5 and V is TRBV19; 11 nucleotides agree with TRBD1. The germline CDR1 and CDR2 sequences are LNHDA and SQIVND (reference sequence). The CDR3 is 17 residues long. Trimming took 3 bases from V and 9 from J; bases not matched to a gene: 13. For the CDR3, the DNA is TGTGCCAGTAGTATGGGATGGACAGGGGGCGCCATGAGGCCCCAGCATTTT. This translates into CASSMGWTGGAMRPQHF.

The V call is TRBV3-1 (or the pseudogene TRBV3-2), the J call TRBJ1-6; the match to TRBD1 covers 9 bases. The CDR3 is 16 residues long. In germline, CDR1 is LGHDT, CDR2 YNNKEL (reference sequence). Trimming cost V 4 bases and J 6 bases; bases outside gene matches: 7. For the CDR3, the DNA is TGTGCCAGCAGCCCGACAGGGGGTCATTTTAATTCACCCCTCCACTTT. It is translated as CASSPTGGHFNSPLHF.

V is TRBV5-1 and J is TRBJ2-1; 9 nucleotides match TRBD2. The CDR3 is made up of 14 amino acids. The germline V gene encodes CDR1 SGHRS and CDR2 YFSETQ. The junction had 5 bases not matched to a gene; V was cut back by 0 bases and J by 10 bases. The CDR3 nucleotides read TGCGCCAGCAGCTTGGGGCCTAGCGGGGCCGAGCAGTTCTTC. This sequence encodes CASSLGPSGAEQFF. Full variable domain (missing parts from reference TRBV5-1 and TRBJ2-1): KAGVTQTPRYLIKTRGQQVTLSCSPISGHRSVSWYQQTPGQGLQFLFEYFSETQRNKGNFPGRFSGRQFSNSRSEMNVSTLELGDSALYLCASSLGPSGAEQFFGPGTRLTVL.

The gene calls are TRBV19 and TRBJ1-1, with TRBD1 matching 12 bases. Germline assignment: CDR1 LNHDA and CDR2 SQIVND (reference sequence). The CDR3 is 15 amino acids. Trimming cost V 6 bases and J 6 bases; bases outside gene matches: 8. This chain's CDR3 is CASRRGQGARAEAFF. CDR3 nucleotides: TGTGCCAGTAGGCGGGGACAGGGGGCGAGGGCTGAAGCTTTCTTT.

This chain joins TRBV9 and TRBJ1-1, with 7 positions matching TRBD1. Germline values: CDR1 SGDLS, CDR2 YYNGEE. Losses at the gene ends were 0 bases for V and 0 bases for J; bases not matched to a gene: 2. The CDR3 covers 15 residues. The CDR3 sequence is CASSVAGQMNTEAFF. The CDR3, as DNA: TGTGCCAGCAGCGTAGCGGGACAGATGAACACTGAAGCTTTCTTT.

This rearrangement joins TRBV27 to TRBJ2-1; 9 nucleotides match TRBD2. The CDR3 length is 17 residues. After removal of 4 bases from V and 6 bases from J, the junction contained 13 bases not matched to a gene. The germline V gene encodes CDR1 MNHEY and CDR2 SMNVEV (reference sequence). CDR3 residues: CASSWDGRLAGINEQFF. The CDR3 nucleotides read TGTGCCAGCAGTTGGGACGGGCGGCTAGCGGGGATCAATGAGCAGTTCTTC.

The chain combines TRBV11-3 with TRBJ2-2; possible D gene TRBD1, 5 bases. V was trimmed by 5 bases and J by 4 bases, leaving 14 bases between them. Germline V gives CDR1 SGHNT, CDR2 YENEEA. The length of the CDR3 is 15 residues. CDR3 DNA sequence: TGTGCCAGCAGCAAAACAGGCGTCAGCACCGGGGAGCTGTTTTTT. Protein sequence: CASSKTGVSTGELFF.

V is TRBV27 and J is TRBJ1-2; D unclear. CDR1 is MNHEY and CDR2 is SMNVEV in the germline V gene (reference sequence). V dropped 0 bases and J dropped 7 bases, with 9 bases sitting between them. CDR3 size: 13 residues. The CDR3 nucleotides read TGTGCCAGCAGTTTATCAGCTTTCGGTGGCTACACCTTC. Its protein is CASSLSAFGGYTF.

V and J are TRBV27 and TRBJ2-1; 7 bases line up with TRBD1. V lost 3 bases to trimming and J lost 0 bases; unmatched junction nucleotides: 2. CDR1 MNHEY and CDR2 SMNVEV come from the germline V gene (reference sequence). This CDR3 region has 15 residues. CDR3 sequence reads: CASSLRDSSYNEQFF. The CDR3 nucleotides are TGTGCCAGCAGTTTGAGGGACAGCTCCTACAATGAGCAGTTCTTC.

The rearrangement uses TRBV6-5 and TRBJ1-2, with D possibly being TRBD1 (6 bases). Trimming cost V 8 bases and J 4 bases, with 14 bases left between them. This CDR3 spans 13 amino acids. Germline CDR1 and CDR2: MNHEY and SVGAGI. The CDR3 DNA sequence: TGTGCCAGCGAGGAAGGGGGTGCCTATGGCTACACCTTC. This sequence encodes CASEEGGAYGYTF.

This clone occurred once. The V and J genes are TRBV12-3 or TRBV12-4 and TRBJ1-5; the D gene is possibly TRBD1 (6 bases). This CDR3 contains 13 residues. The V end lost 5 bases, the J end lost 4 bases, and 9 bases lay between the germline ends. The CDR3 DNA reads as TGTGCCAGCAGTGCACAGGGAAATCAGCCCCAGCATTTT. The encoded protein is CASSAQGNQPQHF.

The chain is built from TRBV25-1 and TRBJ2-5; TRBD1 matches at 8 bases. In germline, CDR1 is MGHDK, CDR2 SYGVNS. The ends lost 3 bases at V and 5 bases at J; junction bases unmatched: 8. The CDR3 runs to 15 residues. DNA of the CDR3: TGTGCCAGCAGTGAGCCGACAGGGGCCTGGGAGACCCAGTACTTC. This encodes CASSEPTGAWETQYF.

The gene calls are TRBV3-1 (or the pseudogene TRBV3-2) and TRBJ2-1, with TRBD2 identical over 16 bases. V gave up 0 bases and J gave up 4 bases; unmatched junction bases: 12. This CDR3 contains 21 residues. The germline V gene encodes CDR1 LGHDT and CDR2 YNNKEL (reference sequence). The CDR3 sequence is CASSQDRAGLAGGQNYNEQFF. CDR3 bases: TGTGCCAGCAGCCAAGATAGGGCGGGACTAGCGGGGGGGCAGAATTACAATGAGCAGTTCTTC.

This clone is a singleton in its sample. The chain is built from TRBV29-1 and TRBJ1-2; no reliable D call. The V and J ends lost 7 bases and 2 bases respectively, with 8 bases between them. The CDR3 is 11 amino acids. CDR1 and CDR2 (germline): SQVTM, ANQGSEA. For the CDR3, the DNA is TGCAGCGGCGGAGACAACTATGGCTACACCTTC. Its translation: CSGGDNYGYTF.

The rearrangement links TRBV5-1 to TRBJ1-1; weak D call: TRBD1 (6 bases). This CDR3 has 15 residues. Germline loops: CDR1 SGHRS, CDR2 YFSETQ. The V end was cut by 5 bases, the J end by 1 base, with 15 bases between. CDR3 nucleotides: TGCGCCAGCAGATTACAGGGAGGGAGGAACACTGAAGCTTTCTTT. Residues: CASRLQGGRNTEAFF.

CDR3 sequence reads: CASSLGAGTVGFTYTDTQYF. The CDR3 nucleotides are TGTGCCAGCAGTTTAGGCGCCGGGACAGTGGGGTTCACCTACACAGATACGCAGTATTTT. The chain couples TRBV27 to TRBJ2-3; TRBD1 matches 7 bases. The length of the CDR3 is 20 residues. Germline CDR1 is MNHEY and CDR2 is SMNVEV (reference sequence). Trimming at V came to 2 bases and at J to 2 bases, leaving 19 bases not matched to a gene.

This clone was seen a handful of times. This chain joins TRBV5-1 and TRBJ1-4; 9 bases are a match to TRBD1. CDR1 and CDR2 (germline): SGHRS, YFSETQ. Germline trimming cut 3 bases from V and 3 bases from J; bases unmatched to any gene: 9. This CDR3 is 17 amino acids long. The CDR3 loop reads CASSSRTGVGANEKLFF. CDR3 DNA sequence: TGCGCCAGCAGCTCACGGACAGGGGTAGGGGCTAATGAAAAACTGTTTTTT. Together with reference TRBV5-1 and TRBJ1-4, the CDR3 gives the full variable domain: KAGVTQTPRYLIKTRGQQVTLSCSPISGHRSVSWYQQTPGQGLQFLFEYFSETQRNKGNFPGRFSGRQFSNSRSEMNVSTLELGDSALYLCASSSRTGVGANEKLFFGSGTQLSVL.

This chain links TRBV29-1 with TRBJ1-2, with TRBD1 matching 10 bases. This CDR3 region has 17 residues. Germline V lookup: CDR1 SQVTM, CDR2 ANQGSEA. Trimming cost V 7 bases and J 0 bases; bases outside gene matches: 14. The CDR3 DNA is TGCAGCGCTCACCTCGGACAGGGGGAGACAGCTAACTATGGCTACACCTTC. It encodes CSAHLGQGETANYGYTF.